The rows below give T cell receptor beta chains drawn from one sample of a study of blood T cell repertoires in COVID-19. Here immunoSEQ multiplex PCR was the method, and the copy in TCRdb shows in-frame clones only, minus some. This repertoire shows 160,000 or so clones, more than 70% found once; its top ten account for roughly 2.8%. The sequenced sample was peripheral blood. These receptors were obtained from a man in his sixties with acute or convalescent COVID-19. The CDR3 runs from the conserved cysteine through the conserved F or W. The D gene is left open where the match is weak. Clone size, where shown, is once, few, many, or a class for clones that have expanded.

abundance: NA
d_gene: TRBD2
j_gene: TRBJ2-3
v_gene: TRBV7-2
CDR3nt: TGTGCCAGCAGCCCCCGGAGGCTAGCGGGCACAGATACGCAGTATTTT
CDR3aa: CASSPRRLAGTDTQYF

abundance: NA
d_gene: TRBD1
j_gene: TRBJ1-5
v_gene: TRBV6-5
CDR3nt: TGTGCCAGCAGTAGACAGGGGGCCCAGCCCCAGCATTTT
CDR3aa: CASSRQGAQPQHF

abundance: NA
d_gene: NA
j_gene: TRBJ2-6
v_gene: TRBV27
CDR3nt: TGTGCCAGCAGTTTTCTCCTACGAGCGCAAGGGGCCAACGTCCTGACTTTC
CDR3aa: CASSFLLRAQGANVLTF

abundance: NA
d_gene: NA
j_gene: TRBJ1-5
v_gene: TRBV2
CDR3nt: TGTGCCAGCAGTGCCGTTGGTCAGAAAACCAATCAGCCCCAGCATTTT
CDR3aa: CASSAVGQKTNQPQHF

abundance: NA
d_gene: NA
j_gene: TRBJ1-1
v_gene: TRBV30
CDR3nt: TGTGCCTGGAGCCCCCTACAGGGTTTCGGCACTGAAGCTTTCTTT
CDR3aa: CAWSPLQGFGTEAFF

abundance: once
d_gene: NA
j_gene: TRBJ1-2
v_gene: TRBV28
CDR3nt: TGTGCCAGCAGTGGGGCAGCATCTAACTATGGCTACACCTTC
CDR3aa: CASSGAASNYGYTF

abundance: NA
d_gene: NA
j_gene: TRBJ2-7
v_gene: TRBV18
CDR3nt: TGTGCCAGCTCCAGGGGAACCCCCTACGAGCAGTACTTC
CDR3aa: CASSRGTPYEQYF

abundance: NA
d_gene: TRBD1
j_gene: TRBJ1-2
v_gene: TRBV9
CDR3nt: TGTGCCAGCAGTCGGACAGGGTCCTATGGCTACACCTTC
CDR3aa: CASSRTGSYGYTF

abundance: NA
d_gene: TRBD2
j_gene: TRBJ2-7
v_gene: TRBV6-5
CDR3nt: TGTGCCAGCAGTTACAGGGTTAGCGGGGTCTACGAGCAGTACTTC
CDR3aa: CASSYRVSGVYEQYF

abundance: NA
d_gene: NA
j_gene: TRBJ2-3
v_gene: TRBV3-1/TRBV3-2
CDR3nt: TGTGCCAGCAGCCCCGGAGGAGATACGCAGTATTTT
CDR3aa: CASSPGGDTQYF

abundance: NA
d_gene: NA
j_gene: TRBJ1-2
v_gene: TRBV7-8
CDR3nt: TGTGCCAGCAGCTTAGCGGCGGGTTTCAACTATGGCTACACCTTC
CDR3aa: CASSLAAGFNYGYTF

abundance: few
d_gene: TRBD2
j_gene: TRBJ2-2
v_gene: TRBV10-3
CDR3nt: TGTGCCATAGGGGAGGGGCCGAACACCGGGGAGCTGTTTTTT
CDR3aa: CAIGEGPNTGELFF

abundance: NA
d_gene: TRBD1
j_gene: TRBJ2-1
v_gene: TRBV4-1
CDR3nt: TGCGCCAGCAGCCCTGCTCCGACAGGGATGGCCTACAATGAGCAGTTCTTC
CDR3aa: CASSPAPTGMAYNEQFF

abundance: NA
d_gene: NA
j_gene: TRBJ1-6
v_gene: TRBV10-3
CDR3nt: TGTGCCATCAGTGAGTCGGGCACGAATTCACCCCTCCACTTT
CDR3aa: CAISESGTNSPLHF

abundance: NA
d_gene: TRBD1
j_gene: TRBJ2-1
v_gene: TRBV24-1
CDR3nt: TGTGCCACCAGTGGCAACAGGGGGTCCTACAATGAGCAGTTCTTC
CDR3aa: CATSGNRGSYNEQFF

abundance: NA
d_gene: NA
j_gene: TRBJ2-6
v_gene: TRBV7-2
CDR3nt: TGTGCCAGCAGCCGCGGGGGCCCGGCCTCTGGGGCCAACGTCCTGACTTTC
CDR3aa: CASSRGGPASGANVLTF